This TCR beta chain stems from a study of T cells in Graves' hyperthyroidism and ophthalmopathy. Amplified TCR beta CDR3 regions came from RNA transcripts. An initial round of RT-PCR targeting the TCR CDR3 relied on the HTBI primer set. MiXCR, applied by TCRdb to the multiplex PCR reads, yields one record per CDR3 protein. The sample has about half a million distinct CDR3 sequences; more than 20% are singletons. The CDR3 is 18 amino acids. The ends lost 0 bases at V and 1 base at J; junction bases unmatched: 10. Per germline, CDR1 MNHNS and CDR2 SASEGT. The clonotype comes from a man aged 18-30 years with Graves' hyperthyroidism. Sequencing was carried out using blood. The rearrangement joins TRBV6-1 to TRBJ2-5, with 8 bases matching TRBD1. The CDR3 coding sequence is TGTGCCAGCAGTGAAGCGAGAAAGACAGGGGTCCCCCAAGAGACCCAGTACTTC. Protein product: CASSEARKTGVPQETQYF.